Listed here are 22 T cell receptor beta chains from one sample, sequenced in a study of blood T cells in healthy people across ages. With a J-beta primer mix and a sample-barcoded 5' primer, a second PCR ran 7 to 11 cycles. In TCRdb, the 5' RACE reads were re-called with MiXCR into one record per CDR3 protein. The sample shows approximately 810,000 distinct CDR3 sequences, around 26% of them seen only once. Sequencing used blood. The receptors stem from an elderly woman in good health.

The CDR3 protein is CASSLKAGVSTEAFF. DNA of the CDR3: TGTGCCAGCAGCCTAAAGGCAGGGGTTAGCACTGAAGCTTTCTTT. This chain joins TRBV7-2 and TRBJ1-1; perhaps TRBD1 as D (6 bases). There are 15 residues in the CDR3. CDR1 is SGHTA and CDR2 is FQGNSA in the germline V gene. V lost 5 bases, J lost 4 bases, and 17 bases lay in between. Combining the CDR3 with reference TRBV7-2 and TRBJ1-1 gives the whole variable domain GAGVSQSPSNKVTEKGKDVELRCDPISGHTALYWYRQSLGQGLEFLIYFQGNSAPDKSGLPSDRFSAERTGGSVSTLTIQRTQQEDSAVYLCASSLKAGVSTEAFFGQGTRLTVV.

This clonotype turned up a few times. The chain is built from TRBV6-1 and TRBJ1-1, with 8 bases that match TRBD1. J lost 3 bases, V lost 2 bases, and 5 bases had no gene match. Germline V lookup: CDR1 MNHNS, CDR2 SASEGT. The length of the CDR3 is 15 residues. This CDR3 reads CASSESGTGYTEAFF. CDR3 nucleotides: TGTGCCAGCAGTGAATCAGGGACAGGCTACACTGAAGCTTTCTTT.

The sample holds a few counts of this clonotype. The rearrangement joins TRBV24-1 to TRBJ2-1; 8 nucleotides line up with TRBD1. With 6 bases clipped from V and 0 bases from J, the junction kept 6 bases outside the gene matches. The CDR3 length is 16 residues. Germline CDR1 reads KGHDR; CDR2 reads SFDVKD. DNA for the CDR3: TGTGCCACCAGTCATCGGACAGGGAGCTCCTACAATGAGCAGTTCTTC. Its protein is CATSHRTGSSYNEQFF.

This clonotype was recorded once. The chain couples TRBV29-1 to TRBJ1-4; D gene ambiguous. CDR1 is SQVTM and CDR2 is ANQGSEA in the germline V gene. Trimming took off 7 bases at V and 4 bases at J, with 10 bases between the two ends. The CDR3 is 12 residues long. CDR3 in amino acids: CSGGSLNEKLFF. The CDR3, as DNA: TGCAGCGGCGGGAGCCTTAATGAAAAACTGTTTTTT.

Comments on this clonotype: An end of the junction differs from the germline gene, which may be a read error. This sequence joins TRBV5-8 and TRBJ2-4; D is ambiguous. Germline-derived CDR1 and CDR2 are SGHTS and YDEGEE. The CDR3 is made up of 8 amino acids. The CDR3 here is CASSLLKF. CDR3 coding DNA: TGTGCCAGCAGCTTATTAAAGTTC.

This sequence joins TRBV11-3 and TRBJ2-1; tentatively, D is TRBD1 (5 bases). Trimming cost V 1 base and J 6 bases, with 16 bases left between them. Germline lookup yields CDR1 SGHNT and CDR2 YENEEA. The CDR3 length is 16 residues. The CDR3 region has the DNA TGTGCCAGCAGCTTAGTGGGGCTACCAACAACCAATGAGCAGTTCTTC. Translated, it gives CASSLVGLPTTNEQFF.

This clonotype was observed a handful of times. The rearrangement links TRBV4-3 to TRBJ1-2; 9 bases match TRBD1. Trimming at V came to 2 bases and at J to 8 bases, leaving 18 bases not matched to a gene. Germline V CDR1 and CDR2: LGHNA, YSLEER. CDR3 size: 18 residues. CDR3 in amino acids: CASSQMFAETGGSAGYTF. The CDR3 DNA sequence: TGCGCCAGCAGCCAAATGTTTGCAGAGACAGGGGGATCGGCGGGCTACACCTTC.

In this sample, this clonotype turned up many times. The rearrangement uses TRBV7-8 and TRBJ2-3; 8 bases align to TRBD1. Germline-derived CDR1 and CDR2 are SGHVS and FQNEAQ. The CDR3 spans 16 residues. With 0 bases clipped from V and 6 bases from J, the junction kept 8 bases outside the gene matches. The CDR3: CASSLAPQGASDTQYF. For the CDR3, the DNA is TGTGCCAGCAGCTTAGCGCCTCAGGGGGCGAGCGATACGCAGTATTTT.

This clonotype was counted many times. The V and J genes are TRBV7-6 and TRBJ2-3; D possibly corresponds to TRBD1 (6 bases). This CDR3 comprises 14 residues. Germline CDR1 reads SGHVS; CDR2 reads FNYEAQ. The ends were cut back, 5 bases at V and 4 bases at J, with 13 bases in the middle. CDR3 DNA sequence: TGTGCCAGCAGCACCCAGACAGGCGCAGATACGCAGTATTTT. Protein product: CASSTQTGADTQYF. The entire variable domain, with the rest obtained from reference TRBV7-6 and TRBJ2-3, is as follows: GAGVSQSPRYKVTKRGQDVALRCDPISGHVSLYWYRQALGQGPEFLTYFNYEAQQDKSGLPNDRFSAERPEGSISTLTIQRTEQRDSAMYRCASSTQTGADTQYFGPGTRLTVL.

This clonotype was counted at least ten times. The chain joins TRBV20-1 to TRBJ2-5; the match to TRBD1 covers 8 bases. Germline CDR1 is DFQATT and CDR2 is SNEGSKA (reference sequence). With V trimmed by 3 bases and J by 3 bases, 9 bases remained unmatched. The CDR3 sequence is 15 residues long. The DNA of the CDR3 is TGCAGTGCTAGCGCAAGGGACAGGCGAGAAGAGACCCAGTACTTC. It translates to CSASARDRREETQYF.

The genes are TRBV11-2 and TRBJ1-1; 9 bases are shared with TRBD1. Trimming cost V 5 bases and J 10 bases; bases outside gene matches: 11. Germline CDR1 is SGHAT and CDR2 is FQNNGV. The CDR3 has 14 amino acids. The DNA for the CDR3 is TGTGCCAGCAGCGCGAGGGACAGGGTAGAGGTAGCTTTCTTT. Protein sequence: CASSARDRVEVAFF.

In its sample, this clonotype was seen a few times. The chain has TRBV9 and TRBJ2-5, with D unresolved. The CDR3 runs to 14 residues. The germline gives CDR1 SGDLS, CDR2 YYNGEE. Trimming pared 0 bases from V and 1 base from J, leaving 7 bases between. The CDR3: CASSVDGFQETQYF. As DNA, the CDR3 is TGTGCCAGCAGCGTAGATGGGTTCCAAGAGACCCAGTACTTC.

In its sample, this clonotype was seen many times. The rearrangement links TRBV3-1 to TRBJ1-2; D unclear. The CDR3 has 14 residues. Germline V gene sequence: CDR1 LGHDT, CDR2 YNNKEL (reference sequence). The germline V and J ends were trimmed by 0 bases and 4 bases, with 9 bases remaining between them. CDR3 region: CASSQDRGLYGYTF. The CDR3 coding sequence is TGTGCCAGCAGCCAAGACAGAGGTCTCTATGGCTACACCTTC.

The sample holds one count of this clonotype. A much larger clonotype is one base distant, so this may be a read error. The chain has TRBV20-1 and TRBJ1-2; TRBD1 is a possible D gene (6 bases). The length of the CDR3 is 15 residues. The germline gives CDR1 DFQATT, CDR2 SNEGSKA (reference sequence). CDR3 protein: CSARGGDQANHGYTF. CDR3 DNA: TGCAGTGCAAGGGGGGGCGACCAAGCTAACCATGGCTACACCTTC.

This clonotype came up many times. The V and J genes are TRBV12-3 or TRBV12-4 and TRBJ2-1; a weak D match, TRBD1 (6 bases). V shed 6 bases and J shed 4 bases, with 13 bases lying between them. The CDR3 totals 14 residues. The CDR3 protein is CASSTHTGYNEQFF. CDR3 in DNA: TGTGCCAGCAGCACACATACAGGGTACAATGAGCAGTTCTTC.

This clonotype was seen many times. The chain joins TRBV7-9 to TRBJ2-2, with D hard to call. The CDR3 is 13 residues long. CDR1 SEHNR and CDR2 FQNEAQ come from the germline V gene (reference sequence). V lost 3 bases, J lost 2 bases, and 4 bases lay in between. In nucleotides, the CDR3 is TGTGCCAGCAGCTTTTCTAACACCGGGGAGCTGTTTTTT. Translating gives CASSFSNTGELFF.

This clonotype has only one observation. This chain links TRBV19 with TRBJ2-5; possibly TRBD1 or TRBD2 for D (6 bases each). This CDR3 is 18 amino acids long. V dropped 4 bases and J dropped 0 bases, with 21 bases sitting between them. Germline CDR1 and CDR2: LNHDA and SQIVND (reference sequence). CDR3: CASSRSRTTGTYQETQYF. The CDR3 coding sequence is TGTGCCAGTAGTAGATCCCGTACCACAGGGACTTACCAAGAGACCCAGTACTTC.

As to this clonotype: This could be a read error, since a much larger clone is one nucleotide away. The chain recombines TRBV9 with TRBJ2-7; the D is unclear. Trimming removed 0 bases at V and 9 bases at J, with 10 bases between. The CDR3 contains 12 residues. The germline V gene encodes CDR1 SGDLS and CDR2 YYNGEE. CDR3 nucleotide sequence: TGTGCCAGCAGCGTAGAAGGCGGTGGGCAGTACTTC. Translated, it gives CASSVEGGGQYF.

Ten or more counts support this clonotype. DNA of the CDR3: TGCGCCAGCAGCTTTACCCGGACAGGGGCCTCCACAGATACGCAGTATTTT. Translation: CASSFTRTGASTDTQYF. The genes are TRBV5-1 and TRBJ2-3; 9 bases are shared with TRBD1. The germline CDR1 and CDR2 sequences are SGHRS and YFSETQ. Trimming at V came to 2 bases and at J to 2 bases, leaving 9 bases not matched to a gene. The CDR3 spans 17 residues.

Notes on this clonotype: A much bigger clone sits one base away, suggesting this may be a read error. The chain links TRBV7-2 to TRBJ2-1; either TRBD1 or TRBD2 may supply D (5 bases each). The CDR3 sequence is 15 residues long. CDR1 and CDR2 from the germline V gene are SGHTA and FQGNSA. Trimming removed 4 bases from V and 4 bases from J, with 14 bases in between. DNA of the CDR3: TGTGCCAGCAGCTCCGCCGGGGCAGGATACAATGAGCAGTTCTTC. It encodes CASSSAGAGYNEQFF.

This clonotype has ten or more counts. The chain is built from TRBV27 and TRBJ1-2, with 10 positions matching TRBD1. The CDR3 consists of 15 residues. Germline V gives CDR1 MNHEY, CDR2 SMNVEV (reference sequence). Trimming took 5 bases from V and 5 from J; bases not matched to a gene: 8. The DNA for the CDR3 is TGTGCCAGCAGTCTCGCGACAGGGGGCAGGTATGGCTACACCTTC. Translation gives CASSLATGGRYGYTF.

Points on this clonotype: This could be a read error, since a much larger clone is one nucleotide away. CDR3 residues: CATSQASGDRNEQYF. The CDR3 coding sequence is TGTGCCACCAGTCAAGCTTCAGGGGATCGCAATGAGCAGTACTTC. J is TRBJ2-5 and V is TRBV24-1; the D gene is possibly TRBD1 (6 bases). V gave up 6 bases and J gave up 11 bases, with 24 bases separating them. Germline CDR1 reads KGHDR; CDR2 reads SFDVKD. The CDR3 spans 15 residues.